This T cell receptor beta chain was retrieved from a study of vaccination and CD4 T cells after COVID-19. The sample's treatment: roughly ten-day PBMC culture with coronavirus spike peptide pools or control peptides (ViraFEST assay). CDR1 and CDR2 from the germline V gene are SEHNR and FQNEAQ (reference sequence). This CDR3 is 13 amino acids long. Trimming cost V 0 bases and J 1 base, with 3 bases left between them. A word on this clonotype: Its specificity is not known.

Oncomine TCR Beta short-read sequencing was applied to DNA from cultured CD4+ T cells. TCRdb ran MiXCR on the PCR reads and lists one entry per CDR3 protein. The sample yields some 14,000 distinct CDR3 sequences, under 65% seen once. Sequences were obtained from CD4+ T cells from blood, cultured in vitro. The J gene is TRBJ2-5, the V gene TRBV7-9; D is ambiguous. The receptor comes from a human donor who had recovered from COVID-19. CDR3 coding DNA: TGTGCCAGCAGCTTAGCTAGCCAAGAGACCCAGTACTTC. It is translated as CASSLASQETQYF.